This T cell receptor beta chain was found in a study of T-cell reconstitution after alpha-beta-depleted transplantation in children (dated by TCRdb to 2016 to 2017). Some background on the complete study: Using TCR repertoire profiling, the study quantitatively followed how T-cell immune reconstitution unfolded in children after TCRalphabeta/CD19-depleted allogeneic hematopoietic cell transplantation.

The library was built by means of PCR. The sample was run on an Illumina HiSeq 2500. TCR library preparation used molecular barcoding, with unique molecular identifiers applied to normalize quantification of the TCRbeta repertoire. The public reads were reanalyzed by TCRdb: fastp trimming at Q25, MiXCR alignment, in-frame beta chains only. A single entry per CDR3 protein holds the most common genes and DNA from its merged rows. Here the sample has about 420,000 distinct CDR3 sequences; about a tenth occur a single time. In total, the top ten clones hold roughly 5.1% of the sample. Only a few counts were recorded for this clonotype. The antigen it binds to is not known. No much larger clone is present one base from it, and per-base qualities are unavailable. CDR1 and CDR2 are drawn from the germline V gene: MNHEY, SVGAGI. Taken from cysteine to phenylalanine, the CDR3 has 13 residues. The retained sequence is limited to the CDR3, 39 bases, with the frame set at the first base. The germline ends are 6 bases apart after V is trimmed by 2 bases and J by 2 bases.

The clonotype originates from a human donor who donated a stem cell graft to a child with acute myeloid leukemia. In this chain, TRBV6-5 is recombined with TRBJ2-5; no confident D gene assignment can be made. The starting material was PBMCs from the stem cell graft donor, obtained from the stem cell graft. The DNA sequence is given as TGTGCCAGCAGTTACCTGAATCAAGAGACCCAGTACTTC. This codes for CASSYLNQETQYF.